One T cell receptor (beta chain) is described in this entry. Its antigen remains unidentified. The primer mix had 60 Vbeta and 13 Jbeta primers. Sequenced by immunoSEQ multiplex PCR; TCRdb stores in-frame clones only, minus some. The data contain around 120,000 clones, 80% of them singletons. The data derive from a study of cytomegalovirus exposure and HLA in healthy donors. Study-wide results and caveats: TCR beta V- and J-gene trimming was later associated with a missense DCLRE1C variant.

While unrecorded immune exposures were likely, the donors were nominally healthy when sampled. The TCR was taken from a man in his fifties in good health and CMV-seronegative. Source material: PBMCs.

CDR3 region: CASSLLGTGWSYEQYF. The CDR3 DNA sequence: TGTGCCAGCAGCTTATTAGGGACAGGGTGGTCCTACGAGCAGTACTTC. This rearrangement joins TRBV7-2 to TRBJ2-7, with 9 bases matching TRBD1. V gave up 2 bases and J gave up 1 base; unmatched junction bases: 6. The CDR3 totals 16 residues. Germline-derived CDR1 and CDR2 are SGHTA and FQGNSA.